The clone carrying this T cell receptor beta chain was detected a few times. Trimming left V 1 base short and J 3 bases short, with 17 bases between. The CDR3 length is 17 residues. Germline V gene sequence: CDR1 SGHDT, CDR2 YYEEEE. PCR amplification relied on 60 Vbeta primers (plus 13 Jbeta primers). TCRdb's table, derived via immunoSEQ multiplex PCR, lists solely in-frame clones and lacks some. Among nearly 95,000 clones listed, more than 75% were seen once. The data are from a study of cytomegalovirus exposure and HLA in healthy donors. The sample was PBMCs. This receptor was obtained from a woman aged 40 to 49 in good health and CMV-seronegative. The chain employs TRBV5-6 and TRBJ1-5, with a weak D call TRBD1 (5 bases). The CDR3 loop is CASSLSLAQGLNQPQHF. In DNA, the CDR3 is TGTGCCAGCAGCTTGTCATTGGCGCAGGGCCTCAATCAGCCCCAGCATTTT. The entire variable domain, with the rest obtained from reference TRBV5-6 and TRBJ1-5, is as follows: DAGVTQSPTHLIKTRGQQVTLRCSPKSGHDTVSWYQQALGQGPQFIFQYYEEEERQRGNFPDRFSGHQFPNYSSELNVNALLLGDSALYLCASSLSLAQGLNQPQHFGDGTRLSIL.